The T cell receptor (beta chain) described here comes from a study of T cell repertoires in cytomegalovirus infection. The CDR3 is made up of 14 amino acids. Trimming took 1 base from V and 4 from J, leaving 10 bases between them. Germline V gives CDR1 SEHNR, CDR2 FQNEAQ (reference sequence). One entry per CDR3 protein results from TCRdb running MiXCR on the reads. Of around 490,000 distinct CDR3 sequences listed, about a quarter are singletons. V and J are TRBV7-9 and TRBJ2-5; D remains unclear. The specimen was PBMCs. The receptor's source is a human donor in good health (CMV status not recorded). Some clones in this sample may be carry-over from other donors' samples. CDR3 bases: TGTGCCAGCAGCTTAGAGACCCCCCGAGAGACCCAGTACTTC. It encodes CASSLETPRETQYF.